Listed here are 21 T cell receptor beta chains from one sample, sequenced in a study of T cell repertoires in cytomegalovirus infection. Antigen specificity for these receptors is unknown. TCRdb redid the calling of the reads with MiXCR, one entry per CDR3 protein. The sample yields approximately 910,000 distinct CDR3 sequences, approximately 31% seen once. The sequencing here drew on cultured CD8+ T cells from PBMCs, taken from culture after CMV antigen stimulation. The receptors here all came from a human donor in good health (CMV status not recorded). Some clones in this sample may be carry-over from other donors' samples.

As to this clonotype: Sequence at one end of the junction differs from germline and may be a read error. This chain connects TRBV6-1 to TRBJ1-5; D may be TRBD1 (6 bases). Germline values: CDR1 MNHNS, CDR2 SASEGT. This CDR3 is 13 amino acids long. The CDR3 spells CASSELTGRLSTF. In DNA form, the CDR3 reads TGTGCCAGCAGCGAACTCACAGGGCGCCTATCCACTTTT.

This clonotype was seen only a few times. This chain joins TRBV6-5 and TRBJ1-1; 8 nucleotides agree with TRBD1. Per germline, CDR1 MNHEY and CDR2 SVGAGI. This CDR3 region has 15 residues. Trimming cost V 2 bases and J 5 bases; bases outside gene matches: 7. CDR3 DNA sequence: TGTGCCAGCAGTTACCCAGGACAGGGAGGAACTGAAGCTTTCTTT. Amino acids: CASSYPGQGGTEAFF.

In this sample, this clonotype turned up a few times. This chain uses TRBV7-8 with TRBJ2-5; 7 bases map to TRBD1. The germline CDR1 and CDR2 sequences are SGHVS and FQNEAQ. This CDR3 comprises 15 residues. V was pared by 3 bases and J by 6 bases, with 10 bases of the junction left unmatched. DNA for the CDR3: TGTGCCAGCAGCTTCAATGACAGGGACGAAAAGACCCAGTACTTC. This sequence encodes CASSFNDRDEKTQYF.

In this sample, this clonotype turned up a few times. The chain links TRBV27 to TRBJ2-7; D gene uncertain. The CDR3 totals 16 residues. From germline, CDR1 is MNHEY and CDR2 SMNVEV (reference sequence). Deletions cut 0 bases from V and 0 bases from J, with 12 bases between. The CDR3 DNA is TGTGCCAGCAGTTTATCTCCTCCATCTATCTCCTACGAGCAGTACTTC. Translated, it gives CASSLSPPSISYEQYF.

This clonotype was picked up a small number of times. The rearrangement uses TRBV6-5 and TRBJ2-5, with 11 bases identical to TRBD2. The germline V gene has CDR1 MNHEY and CDR2 SVGAGI. This CDR3 contains 17 residues. Trimming removed 2 bases from V and 3 bases from J; junction bases left unmatched: 8. The CDR3 protein is CASSYSLLAGVKETQYF. CDR3 coding DNA: TGTGCCAGCAGTTACAGCCTACTAGCGGGGGTCAAAGAGACCCAGTACTTC.

The sample holds a few counts of this clonotype. The chain recombines TRBV6-1 with TRBJ2-7, with D tentatively TRBD1 or TRBD2 (5 bases each). The V and J ends lost 3 bases and 3 bases respectively, with 12 bases between them. This CDR3 spans 14 amino acids. Germline loops: CDR1 MNHNS, CDR2 SASEGT. CDR3 sequence reads: CASSDWDGNYEQYF. The DNA of the CDR3 is TGTGCCAGCAGTGACTGGGACGGGAACTACGAGCAGTACTTC.

The chain couples TRBV9 to TRBJ2-3; D is perhaps TRBD1 (6 bases). The CDR3 has 19 residues. Germline CDR1 and CDR2: SGDLS and YYNGEE. The V end was cut by 4 bases, the J end by 3 bases, with 27 bases between. The CDR3 nucleotides read TGTGCCAGCAGCCTAGCCTCATCATTCCGGGACACTCTGACAGATACGCAGTATTTT. This codes for CASSLASSFRDTLTDTQYF.

Note on this clonotype: This sequence may be a read error, since a much larger clone differs from it by one base. This rearrangement joins TRBV11-2 to TRBJ2-7, with unresolved D. CDR3 length equals 12 residues. Looked up from germline, CDR1 is SGHAT and CDR2 is FQNNGV. CDR3 amino acids: CVSSSNTYEQYF. The CDR3 DNA is TGTGTCAGCAGCAGTAACACCTACGAGCAGTACTTC.

The J gene is TRBJ1-5, the V gene TRBV27; D unclear. This CDR3 is built from 12 residues. Germline V gene data show CDR1 as MNHEY and CDR2 as SMNVEV (reference sequence). The V gene lost 3 bases and the J gene lost 7 bases, with 7 bases spanning the gap. DNA of the CDR3: TGTGCCAGCAGTTTTGATCGGCAGCCCCAGCATTTT. Translating it yields CASSFDRQPQHF.

CDR3 amino acids: CASSQEVPGAGEQYF. The DNA of the CDR3 is TGTGCCAGCAGCCAAGAGGTCCCAGGGGCTGGCGAGCAGTACTTC. This chain links TRBV3-1 with TRBJ2-7; D might be TRBD1 (6 bases). The V gene lost 0 bases and the J gene lost 6 bases, with 15 bases spanning the gap. The CDR3 is made up of 15 amino acids. The germline V gene has CDR1 LGHDT and CDR2 YNNKEL (reference sequence).

This chain links TRBV6-5 with TRBJ2-1, with D tentatively TRBD2 (5 bases). V was trimmed by 2 bases and J by 11 bases, leaving 7 bases between them. CDR3 length: 11 amino acids. CDR1 and CDR2 from the germline V gene are MNHEY and SVGAGI. CDR3 sequence reads: CASSYPGKQFF. CDR3 coding DNA: TGTGCCAGCAGTTACCCCGGGAAGCAGTTCTTC.

The sample holds a few counts of this clonotype. The CDR3 DNA reads as TGTGCCAGCAGTCCCTTGACAGTCGGGTCGTTCTACGAGCAGTACGTC. Translated, it gives CASSPLTVGSFYEQYV. The gene calls are TRBV6-2 or TRBV6-3 and TRBJ2-7; TRBD1 is a possible D gene (5 bases). Germline V gene data show CDR1 as MNHEY and CDR2 as SVGEGT. V was clipped by 5 bases and J by 3 bases, with 20 bases between them. This CDR3 contains 16 residues.

This sequence joins TRBV4-3 and TRBJ2-1, with TRBD1 matching 7 bases. This CDR3 has 15 residues. J was trimmed by 7 bases and V by 1 base; bases with no gene match: 7. CDR1 and CDR2 (germline): LGHNA, YSLEER. The CDR3 coding sequence is TGCGCCAGCAGCCAAGTTATAACAGGGGAAAATGAGCAGTTCTTC. Translating it yields CASSQVITGENEQFF.

In its sample, this clonotype was seen a few times. The CDR3 coding sequence is TGTGCCAGCAGCCAAAGGGGTTCGCCCTACAATGAGCAGTTCTTC. It specifies CASSQRGSPYNEQFF. The J gene is TRBJ2-1, the V gene TRBV14, with D possibly matching TRBD1 (5 bases). This CDR3 has 15 residues. Germline assignment: CDR1 SGHDN and CDR2 FVKESK. With 2 bases removed from V and 2 bases from J, the gap between germline ends came to 10 bases.

Ten or more counts support this clonotype. The chain links TRBV7-2 to TRBJ1-1; D uncertain. The CDR3 totals 15 residues. Germline V gene lookup returns CDR1 SGHTA and CDR2 FQGNSA. The germline V and J ends were trimmed by 5 bases and 1 base, with 14 bases remaining between them. This CDR3 is CASSLSGSSNTEAFF. CDR3 in DNA: TGTGCCAGCAGCCTAAGCGGGAGTTCGAACACTGAAGCTTTCTTT.

This clonotype was counted between two and nine times. The chain is built from TRBV6-6 and TRBJ2-5; 9 bases map to TRBD2. Germline lookup yields CDR1 MNHNY and CDR2 SVGAGI (reference sequence). Unmatched junction bases numbered 12, after V lost 2 bases and J lost 5 bases. CDR3 size: 17 residues. The CDR3 sequence is CASSYLLRAGGLETQYF. Here the CDR3 DNA reads TGTGCCAGCAGTTACCTTCTTCGGGCGGGGGGGCTGGAGACCCAGTACTTC.

This clonotype was picked up a small number of times. The chain is built from TRBV20-1 and TRBJ2-7; 9 nucleotides line up with TRBD2. Losses at the gene ends were 0 bases for V and 3 bases for J; bases not matched to a gene: 6. This CDR3 is 15 amino acids long. Germline V gene sequence: CDR1 DFQATT, CDR2 SNEGSKA (reference sequence). Here the CDR3 DNA reads TGCAGTGCTAGAGATTGGGCTAGCGGGGACTACGAGCAGTACTTC. Its protein product is CSARDWASGDYEQYF.

The chain has TRBV6-1 and TRBJ1-5; D unclear. Germline CDR1 and CDR2: MNHNS and SASEGT. Trimming took off 7 bases at V and 0 bases at J, with 10 bases between the two ends. The CDR3 covers 14 residues. The CDR3 sequence: CASKSGYSNQPQHF. Written as DNA, the CDR3 is TGTGCCAGCAAGTCGGGGTATAGCAATCAGCCCCAGCATTTT.

The count of this clonotype is one. V usage is TRBV7-8 and J usage is TRBJ1-5, with 7 positions matching TRBD1. Trimming removed 5 bases from V and 5 bases from J; junction bases left unmatched: 6. CDR1 SGHVS and CDR2 FQNEAQ come from the germline V gene. This CDR3 contains 14 residues. CDR3 DNA sequence: TGTGCCAGCAGCCTCTTACAGGGGCATCAGCCCCAGCATTTT. Residues: CASSLLQGHQPQHF.

This clonotype was seen a handful of times. The J gene is TRBJ2-1, the V gene TRBV6-2 or TRBV6-3; tentatively, D is TRBD1 (6 bases). Germline values: CDR1 MNHEY, CDR2 SVGEGT. The V gene lost 2 bases and the J gene lost 8 bases, with 13 bases spanning the gap. The CDR3 loop spans 14 amino acids. CDR3 sequence (DNA): TGTGCCAGCAGTTACAAACAGGGCCTCTATGAGCAGTTCTTC. This sequence encodes CASSYKQGLYEQFF.

This clonotype was observed a few times. CDR3 region: CASSQVQGDRSGNIQYF. The DNA of the CDR3 is TGCGCCAGCAGCCAAGTTCAGGGGGATAGGAGTGGGAACATTCAGTACTTC. V and J are TRBV4-1 and TRBJ2-4; 7 bases align to TRBD1. This CDR3 has 17 residues. Germline V gene data show CDR1 as MGHRA and CDR2 as YSYEKL. V shed 1 base and J 7 bases; nucleotides not matched to a gene: 13.